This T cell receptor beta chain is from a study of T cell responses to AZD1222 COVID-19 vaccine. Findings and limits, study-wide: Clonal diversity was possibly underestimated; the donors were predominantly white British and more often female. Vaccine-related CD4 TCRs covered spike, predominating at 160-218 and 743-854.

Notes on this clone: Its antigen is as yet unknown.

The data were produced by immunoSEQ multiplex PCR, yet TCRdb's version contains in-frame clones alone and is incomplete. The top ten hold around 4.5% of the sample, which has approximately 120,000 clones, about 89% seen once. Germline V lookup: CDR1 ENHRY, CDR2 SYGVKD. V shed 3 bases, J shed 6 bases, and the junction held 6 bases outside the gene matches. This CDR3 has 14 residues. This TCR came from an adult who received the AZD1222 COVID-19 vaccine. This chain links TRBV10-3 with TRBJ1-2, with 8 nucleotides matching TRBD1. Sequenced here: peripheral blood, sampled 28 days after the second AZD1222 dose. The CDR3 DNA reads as TGTGCCATCAGTGAACTAGTGACAGGGGATGGCTACACCTTC. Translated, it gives CAISELVTGDGYTF.